One sample yielded the 8 T cell receptor beta chains listed below, sequenced in a study of shared clonotypes between healthy human individuals. The repertoire was sequenced with immunoSEQ multiplex PCR; TCRdb's copy has only in-frame clones and lacks some. This sample carries roughly 680,000 clones, 55% to 80% of them seen once, and the ten largest clones take less than 2%. The sample comprised memory CD4+ T cells sorted from blood. Subset given: CD45RA-negative fraction. The receptor set was obtained from a woman aged 25 to 45 in good health.

The CDR3 nucleotides are TGTGCCAGCGATGGACAGGGGGCCGTTCAGCCCCAGCATTTT. It encodes CASDGQGAVQPQHF. This rearrangement joins TRBV28 to TRBJ1-5; 11 bases map to TRBD1. Germline assignment: CDR1 MDHEN and CDR2 SYDVKM. This CDR3 has 14 amino acids. The trim removed 8 bases at V and 6 bases at J, leaving 6 bases unmatched.

This rearrangement joins TRBV2 to TRBJ2-5; the D is unclear. Trimming shortened V by 6 bases and J by 5 bases, and 22 bases separated the two germline ends. Germline-derived CDR1 and CDR2 are SNHLY and FYNNEI. The CDR3 loop spans 16 amino acids. CDR3 coding DNA: TGTGCCAGCAGCCAAGGTCGGTCATATATTGATGAGACCCAGTACTTC. Its protein is CASSQGRSYIDETQYF.

This clone was counted only a few times. The CDR3 DNA follows: TGTGCCAGCAGTTTACTGCAGGCCGGTCAGCCCCAGCATTTT. Protein: CASSLLQAGQPQHF. V is TRBV28 and J is TRBJ1-5; D is unresolved. The CDR3 has 14 residues. Germline V CDR1 and CDR2: MDHEN, SYDVKM. Trimming stripped 2 bases from V and 6 bases from J, with 11 bases between.

This clone showed up just a few times. This chain joins TRBV7-9 and TRBJ2-4, with a tentative D call TRBD2 (6 bases). The CDR3 length is 12 residues. V lost 3 bases, J lost 8 bases, and 8 bases lay in between. Germline lookup yields CDR1 SEHNR and CDR2 FQNEAQ (reference sequence). The CDR3 is CASSLRRDIQYF. CDR3 in DNA: TGTGCCAGCAGCTTGCGGAGGGACATTCAGTACTTC.

This clone was detected only once. V is TRBV5-4 and J is TRBJ2-2; D call uncertain. V lost 4 bases and J lost 6, with 16 bases in between. CDR3 length: 15 residues. CDR1 and CDR2 (germline): SGHNT, YYREEE (reference sequence). CDR3 amino acids: CASSLALRSAGELFF. CDR3 sequence (DNA): TGTGCCAGCAGCCTTGCCCTAAGGTCGGCCGGGGAGCTGTTTTTT.

The V gene is TRBV28, the J gene TRBJ2-6; no clear D gene. With 5 bases removed from V and 0 bases from J, the gap between germline ends came to 5 bases. The CDR3 has 14 amino acids. In germline, CDR1 is MDHEN, CDR2 SYDVKM. The CDR3 nucleotides are TGTGCCAGCAGTGGCCCCTCTGGGGCCAACGTCCTGACTTTC. Residues: CASSGPSGANVLTF.

The chain employs TRBV28 and TRBJ2-1; tentative D call: TRBD1 (6 bases). Germline V lookup: CDR1 MDHEN, CDR2 SYDVKM. This CDR3 is built from 14 residues. Trimming took off 3 bases at V and 5 bases at J, with 11 bases between the two ends. The CDR3 region has the DNA TGTGCCAGCAGTTTTTTCAGGGGCCACAATGAGCAGTTCTTC. Its translation is CASSFFRGHNEQFF.

This clone has just one count. The rearrangement uses TRBV7-2 and TRBJ2-7; D ambiguous. The germline V gene has CDR1 SGHTA and CDR2 FQGNSA. This CDR3 region has 15 residues. Trimming took 0 bases from V and 2 from J, leaving 11 bases between them. CDR3 in DNA: TGTGCCAGCAGCTTAGCCGGCACCGATACCTACGAGCAGTACTTC. Protein sequence: CASSLAGTDTYEQYF.